A single sample is the source of the 27 T cell receptor beta chains below, sequenced in a study of blood T cell repertoires in COVID-19. Profiled with immunoSEQ multiplex PCR; TCRdb holds only in-frame clones, not every one. The table records about 210,000 clones, approximately 91% of them present only once. Sequencing used peripheral blood. These TCRs come from a man aged 35 to 55 with acute or convalescent COVID-19.

This clone was seen just once. This rearrangement joins TRBV13 to TRBJ2-7; 10 bases line up with TRBD2. The CDR3 spans 14 residues. Germline CDR1 is PRHDT and CDR2 is FYEKMQ (reference sequence). V gave up 0 bases and J gave up 6 bases; unmatched junction bases: 2. The CDR3 here is CASSLGAGGPEQYF. The CDR3 DNA follows: TGTGCCAGCAGCTTAGGAGCGGGAGGGCCCGAGCAGTACTTC.

The chain joins TRBV11-2 to TRBJ2-7; 9 bases align to TRBD1. This CDR3 has 16 amino acids. The germline V gene has CDR1 SGHAT and CDR2 FQNNGV. V shed 0 bases, J shed 5 bases, and the junction held 8 bases outside the gene matches. The CDR3 here is CASSLDIGTGFHEQYF. The CDR3 DNA follows: TGTGCCAGCAGCTTAGATATCGGGACAGGGTTCCACGAGCAGTACTTC.

This clone was detected once. The V gene is TRBV7-2, the J gene TRBJ1-2; D perhaps matches TRBD1 (5 bases). The CDR3 has 14 residues. Germline V lookup: CDR1 SGHTA, CDR2 FQGNSA. V was trimmed by 2 bases and J by 4 bases, leaving 11 bases between them. CDR3 nucleotide sequence: TGTGCCAGCAGCTTAAGTGCAGGGCCCTATGGCTACACCTTC. This translates into CASSLSAGPYGYTF. The full variable domain, completed using reference TRBV7-2 and TRBJ1-2, is GAGVSQSPSNKVTEKGKDVELRCDPISGHTALYWYRQSLGQGLEFLIYFQGNSAPDKSGLPSDRFSAERTGGSVSTLTIQRTQQEDSAVYLCASSLSAGPYGYTFGSGTRLTVV.

The chain links TRBV18 to TRBJ1-6; D remains ambiguous. Germline CDR1 is KGHSH and CDR2 is LQKENI. This CDR3 is built from 16 residues. Trimming took 2 bases from V and 5 from J, leaving 13 bases between them. For the CDR3, the DNA is TGTGCCAGCTCACCAAGTTCAGCGGGGAATAATTCACCCCTCCACTTT. This sequence encodes CASSPSSAGNNSPLHF. Using reference TRBV18 and TRBJ1-6 for the parts outside the CDR3, the full variable domain is NAGVMQNPRHLVRRRGQEARLRCSPMKGHSHVYWYRQLPEEGLKFMVYLQKENIIDESGMPKERFSAEFPKEGPSILRIQQVVRGDSAAYFCASSPSSAGNNSPLHFGNGTRLTVT.

The chain has TRBV11-3 and TRBJ2-7; TRBD2 is a possible D gene (5 bases). V shed 5 bases and J shed 1 base, with 15 bases lying between them. The CDR3 is 15 residues long. Germline V gives CDR1 SGHNT, CDR2 YENEEA. The CDR3 coding sequence is TGTGCCAGCAGCCCCGGGGTGTCCGGGTCCTACGAGCAGTACTTC. The encoded protein is CASSPGVSGSYEQYF.

The chain couples TRBV30 to TRBJ2-7; D perhaps matches TRBD2 (5 bases). Germline V gives CDR1 GTSNPN, CDR2 SVGIG (reference sequence). Trimming left V 4 bases short and J 0 bases short, with 13 bases between. This CDR3 has 14 residues. CDR3 sequence reads: CAWIRAGSSYEQYF. The CDR3 DNA is TGTGCCTGGATTCGGGCGGGCTCCTCCTACGAGCAGTACTTC.

The chain carries TRBV9 and TRBJ2-3; 14 nucleotides align to TRBD2. The CDR3 runs 18 residues. V was clipped by 3 bases and J by 1 base; unmatched bases: 7. Germline V lookup: CDR1 SGDLS, CDR2 YYNGEE. The CDR3 DNA follows: TGTGCCAGCAGCGCCGGGACTAGCGGGAGCGTCGGCACAGATACGCAGTATTTT. Protein: CASSAGTSGSVGTDTQYF.

The chain has TRBV5-1 and TRBJ2-3; 9 bases align to TRBD2. J gave up 1 base and V 1 base, and 1 base lay outside the gene matches. Per germline, CDR1 SGHRS and CDR2 YFSETQ. The CDR3 sequence is 15 residues long. The DNA for the CDR3 is TGCGCCAGCAGCTTGTGGACTAGCGGCACAGATACGCAGTATTTT. It is translated as CASSLWTSGTDTQYF.

The V call is TRBV6-5, the J call TRBJ2-7, with TRBD1 as a possible D gene (6 bases). The V end was cut by 2 bases, the J end by 7 bases, with 18 bases between. Germline loops: CDR1 MNHEY, CDR2 SVGAGI. The CDR3 has 15 residues. The CDR3 region has the DNA TGTGCCAGCAGTTACGCAGACAGGAGGTCAGGGGAGCAGTACTTC. Translation gives CASSYADRRSGEQYF.

V and J are TRBV5-1 and TRBJ1-1; TRBD1 matches 9 bases. CDR3 length: 14 amino acids. The trim removed 4 bases at V and 4 bases at J, leaving 5 bases unmatched. Germline CDR1 reads SGHRS; CDR2 reads YFSETQ. CDR3 nucleotides: TGCGCCAGCAGCCCCGGACAGGGGAGCACTGAAGCTTTCTTT. Translated, it gives CASSPGQGSTEAFF.

The V and J genes are TRBV11-3 and TRBJ2-3; the match to TRBD2 covers 9 bases. Losses at the gene ends were 5 bases for V and 4 bases for J; bases not matched to a gene: 4. The CDR3 runs to 14 residues. Germline V gene data show CDR1 as SGHNT and CDR2 as YENEEA. The CDR3 DNA follows: TGTGCCAGCAGCGACAGACTAGCGGCAGATACGCAGTATTTT. Translated: CASSDRLAADTQYF.

This chain uses TRBV3-1 (or the pseudogene TRBV3-2) with TRBJ1-1, with TRBD1 as a possible D gene (5 bases). The CDR3 covers 15 residues. Trimming took off 6 bases at V and 0 bases at J, with 14 bases between the two ends. Germline CDR1 and CDR2: LGHDT and YNNKEL (reference sequence). CDR3 DNA sequence: TGTGCCAGCAGGAGCTACAGGAGCTTGAACACTGAAGCTTTCTTT. It specifies CASRSYRSLNTEAFF.

Points on this clone: One junction end does not reproduce the germline sequence, and a read error may be involved. J is TRBJ2-7 and V is TRBV6-2 or TRBV6-3; a possible D gene is TRBD1 (6 bases). Germline CDR1 and CDR2: MNHEY and SVGEGT. The CDR3 totals 12 residues. The CDR3 DNA reads as TGTGCCACCAGTTACTCAGGGGACGAGCAGTACTTC. Encoded protein: CATSYSGDEQYF.

The chain couples TRBV24-1 to TRBJ1-2; 8 positions agree with TRBD1. V was pared by 9 bases and J by 4 bases, with 18 bases of the junction left unmatched. The CDR3 runs 17 residues. Germline values: CDR1 KGHDR, CDR2 SFDVKD. The CDR3 nucleotides read TGTGCCACCGCCCCCAGGTCAGGGGGCGGATACTCCTATGGCTACACCTTC. Its protein product is CATAPRSGGGYSYGYTF.

The chain links TRBV6-6 to TRBJ2-2, with D possibly matching TRBD1 (6 bases). The ends were cut back, 7 bases at V and 5 bases at J, with 11 bases in the middle. This CDR3 has 13 residues. Germline V gene data show CDR1 as MNHNY and CDR2 as SVGAGI (reference sequence). The DNA of the CDR3 is TGTGCCAGCATGAGAGGGGGAACCGGGGAGCTGTTTTTT. It is translated as CASMRGGTGELFF.

V and J are TRBV7-2 and TRBJ2-5; D is perhaps TRBD1 (6 bases). Trimming pared 4 bases from V and 5 bases from J, leaving 14 bases between. CDR1 SGHTA and CDR2 FQGNSA come from the germline V gene. The CDR3 spans 14 residues. For the CDR3, the DNA is TGTGCCAGCAGCTCGGACAGCCGTGGGGAGACCCAGTACTTC. The encoded protein is CASSSDSRGETQYF.

The V call is TRBV7-6, the J call TRBJ1-1, with a weak D call TRBD1 (5 bases). Germline assignment: CDR1 SGHVS and CDR2 FNYEAQ. The length of the CDR3 is 15 residues. The ends were cut back, 0 bases at V and 5 bases at J, with 13 bases in the middle. CDR3 loop: CASSLAQVGGTEAFF. CDR3 DNA: TGTGCCAGCAGCTTAGCGCAGGTGGGGGGAACTGAAGCTTTCTTT.

The chain is built from TRBV19 and TRBJ1-1, with unresolved D. The V gene's germline CDR1 is LNHDA and CDR2 SQIVND (reference sequence). The V end lost 3 bases, the J end lost 0 bases, and 8 bases lay between the germline ends. The CDR3 has 14 residues. The CDR3 sequence: CASSIHSMNTEAFF. Written as DNA, the CDR3 is TGTGCCAGTAGTATCCACAGTATGAACACTGAAGCTTTCTTT.

The rearrangement links TRBV3-1 (or the pseudogene TRBV3-2) to TRBJ1-6; unclear D gene. Per germline, CDR1 LGHDT and CDR2 YNNKEL (reference sequence). The CDR3 is 14 amino acids. Trimming left V 2 bases short and J 12 bases short, with 14 bases between. As DNA, the CDR3 is TGTGCCAGCAGCCAATCAGGACGGGGAATACCCCTCCACTTT. Its translation is CASSQSGRGIPLHF.

The chain employs TRBV28 and TRBJ2-7; TRBD2 matches 13 bases. Germline trimming cut 4 bases from V and 3 bases from J; bases unmatched to any gene: 6. The CDR3 runs to 16 residues. From germline, CDR1 is MDHEN and CDR2 SYDVKM. The CDR3 loop reads CASSSSRTSGSYEQYF. The CDR3 DNA sequence: TGTGCCAGCAGTTCCTCCCGGACTAGCGGGAGCTACGAGCAGTACTTC. Looking up the rest from reference TRBV28 and TRBJ2-7 gives the full variable domain: DVKVTQSSRYLVKRTGEKVFLECVQDMDHENMFWYRQDPGLGLRLIYFSYDVKMKEKGDIPEGYSVSREKKERFSLILESASTNQTSMYLCASSSSRTSGSYEQYFGPGTRLTVT.

The chain joins TRBV19 to TRBJ1-2; D is ambiguous. Trimming removed 7 bases from V and 4 bases from J, with 4 bases in between. This CDR3 comprises 10 residues. The V gene's germline CDR1 is LNHDA and CDR2 SQIVND (reference sequence). The DNA for the CDR3 is TGTGCCAGTACTTTCTATGGCTACACCTTC. Translation gives CASTFYGYTF.

The rearrangement links TRBV5-5 to TRBJ2-6; the match to TRBD2 covers 7 bases. The V and J ends lost 3 bases and 0 bases, in that order; junction bases with no gene match: 6. The length of the CDR3 is 17 residues. CDR1 and CDR2 from the germline V gene are SGHKS and YYEKEE (reference sequence). The CDR3 region has the DNA TGTGCCAGCAGCTACGCCGGGGGGTCCTCTGGGGCCAACGTCCTGACTTTC. It specifies CASSYAGGSSGANVLTF.

The gene calls are TRBV7-2 and TRBJ1-3; D possibly corresponds to TRBD1 (6 bases). V lost 2 bases and J 14 bases, leaving 13 bases between the germline ends. The CDR3 runs 12 residues. Germline loops: CDR1 SGHTA, CDR2 FQGNSA. CDR3 residues: CASSLNRAGLYF. The CDR3 bases are TGTGCCAGCAGCTTAAACAGGGCAGGCCTATATTTT.

J is TRBJ2-1 and V is TRBV3-1 (or the pseudogene TRBV3-2); 11 bases fit TRBD2. This CDR3 spans 16 amino acids. Trimming removed 4 bases from V and 2 bases from J; junction bases left unmatched: 4. Germline CDR1 and CDR2: LGHDT and YNNKEL (reference sequence). CDR3 sequence reads: CASSLGLAGPYNEQFF. The CDR3, as DNA: TGTGCCAGCAGCCTCGGACTAGCGGGCCCCTACAATGAGCAGTTCTTC.

V is TRBV4-1 and J is TRBJ2-7, with D possibly TRBD1 on 5 matching bases. The CDR3 covers 15 residues. Per the germline V gene, CDR1 is MGHRA and CDR2 is YSYEKL. The V and J ends lost 1 base and 2 bases respectively, with 12 bases between them. The CDR3 is CASSQGAGRAYEQYF. The DNA for the CDR3 is TGCGCCAGCAGCCAAGGAGCCGGCAGGGCCTACGAGCAGTACTTC.

This clone was detected only a few times. CDR3 nucleotides: TGTGCCAGCAGGGCCGACACTGAAGCTTTCTTT. It translates to CASRADTEAFF. The chain joins TRBV6-5 to TRBJ1-1; D ambiguous. The CDR3 is made up of 11 amino acids. Germline V gene lookup returns CDR1 MNHEY and CDR2 SVGAGI. V was trimmed by 6 bases and J by 3 bases, leaving 5 bases between them.

This clone has only a few counts. The rearrangement links TRBV4-3 to TRBJ2-3; 7 bases line up with TRBD2. After removal of 3 bases from V and 4 bases from J, the junction contained 10 bases not matched to a gene. Germline V gene lookup returns CDR1 LGHNA and CDR2 YSLEER. The CDR3 is 16 residues long. The CDR3 loop reads CASSQRGGSAADTQYF. The DNA of the CDR3 is TGCGCCAGCAGCCAGAGGGGCGGGAGTGCCGCAGATACGCAGTATTTT.